Listed below are T cell receptor beta chains from one sample, sequenced in a study of neurological immune-mediated disorders. TCRdb itself ran the 5' RACE reads through MiXCR, one entry per CDR3 protein. The sample holds 70,000 to 90,000 distinct CDR3 sequences, roughly 4.8% seen once. Sequencing was performed on PBMCs. All receptors derive from a woman in her 30s with multiple sclerosis. Each CDR3 is given with its conserved first and last residue. The D gene is left open where the match is weak. Clone size is shown for a subset of rows, as once, few, many or a class of expanded clone.

>many|TRBJ2-3|NA|TRBV5-1
CASSARQARDTQYF
TGCGCCAGCAGCGCCAGACAGGCCCGGGATACGCAGTATTTT
>many|TRBJ2-3|NA|TRBV5-1
CASSLELAVTTDTQYF
TGCGCCAGCAGCTTGGAGTTAGCGGTGACCACAGATACGCAGTATTTT
>many|TRBJ1-1|NA|TRBV4-1
CASSQVTTGPNTEAFF
TGCGCCAGCAGCCAAGTGACGACGGGGCCGAACACTGAAGCTTTCTTT
>many|TRBJ2-1|NA|TRBV3-1
CASSQSGFNEQFF
TGTGCCAGCAGCCAATCAGGATTCAATGAGCAGTTCTTC
>many|TRBJ1-2|NA|TRBV20-1
CSARDPGLPYGYTF
TGCAGTGCTAGAGATCCAGGGCTTCCCTATGGCTACACCTTC
>many|TRBJ1-1|NA|TRBV29-1
CSVEQGLNTEAFF
TGCAGCGTTGAACAGGGCCTGAACACTGAAGCTTTCTTT
>few|TRBJ1-3|NA|TRBV28
CASSSPMARKNIYF
TGTGCCAGCAGTTCGCCCATGGCCAGAAAAAACATATATTTT
>few|TRBJ2-1|TRBD2|TRBV7-2
CASSLASVAGYNEQFF
TGTGCCAGCAGCTTAGCGTCGGTAGCGGGCTACAATGAGCAGTTCTTC
>many|TRBJ1-2|NA|TRBV12-3/TRBV12-4
CASSLMGENYGYTF
TGTGCCAGCAGTTTAATGGGGGAAAACTATGGCTACACCTTC
>many|TRBJ1-2|NA|TRBV10-3
CAMTASLREGYTF
TGTGCCATGACGGCAAGTTTAAGAGAGGGCTACACCTTC
>NA|TRBJ2-6|NA|TRBV5-6
CASSLDRAYSGANVLTF
TGTGCCAGCAGCTTGGACAGGGCCTACTCTGGGGCCAACGTCCTGACTTTC
>many|TRBJ1-5|TRBD1|TRBV7-8
CASSPRGPAGNQPQHF
TGTGCCAGCAGCCCTAGGGGGCCGGCAGGCAATCAGCCCCAGCATTTT
>few|TRBJ2-1|TRBD1|TRBV2
CASREDRGHYNEQFF
TGTGCCAGCAGGGAAGACAGGGGTCATTACAATGAGCAGTTCTTC
>many|TRBJ1-2|NA|TRBV7-9
CASAMAGQNGYTF
TGTGCCAGCGCGATGGCGGGACAAAATGGCTACACCTTC
>many|TRBJ1-1|TRBD1|TRBV18
CASSAPGGRGNTEAFF
TGTGCCAGCTCAGCTCCAGGGGGCAGGGGGAACACTGAAGCTTTCTTT
>NA|TRBJ1-2|TRBD1|TRBV5-1
CASSLAGGQNYGYTF
TGCGCCAGCAGCTTGGCCGGGGGACAGAACTATGGCTACACCTTC
>many|TRBJ2-1|TRBD2|TRBV28
CASSQPKPGLAWEQFF
TGTGCCAGCAGCCAACCTAAACCGGGACTAGCATGGGAGCAGTTCTTC
>many|TRBJ2-1|TRBD2|TRBV5-1
CASSSSIAGGPQNEQFF
TGCGCCAGCAGCTCCTCAATAGCGGGAGGGCCCCAGAATGAGCAGTTCTTC
>NA|TRBJ2-1|NA|TRBV7-8
CASSFPVPKEDEQFF
TGTGCCAGCAGCTTTCCCGTCCCGAAGGAGGATGAGCAGTTCTTC
>many|TRBJ1-1|TRBD1|TRBV7-9
CASTRTGTGTEAFF
TGTGCCAGCACCCGGACAGGTACGGGCACTGAAGCTTTCTTT
>many|TRBJ1-1|NA|TRBV5-1
CASMRGSDTEAFF
TGCGCCAGCATGCGGGGGTCGGACACTGAAGCTTTCTTT
>many|TRBJ2-1|TRBD2|TRBV5-5
CASSSGLGHNEQFF
TGTGCCAGCAGCTCGGGACTAGGCCACAATGAGCAGTTCTTC
>many|TRBJ2-3|TRBD2|TRBV7-2
CASSRGLATDTQYF
TGTGCCAGCAGCCGTGGACTAGCCACAGATACGCAGTATTTT
>many|TRBJ2-1|NA|TRBV5-1
CASSRSQGGNEQFF
TGCGCCAGCAGCCGGAGCCAGGGTGGCAATGAGCAGTTCTTC
>few|TRBJ2-2|NA|TRBV7-2
CASSRQRTGELFF
TGTGCCAGCAGCCGGCAGAGAACCGGGGAGCTGTTTTTT
>many|TRBJ2-1|TRBD1|TRBV6-5
CASSDVDRFNEQFF
TGTGCCAGCTCTGATGTGGACAGGTTTAATGAGCAGTTCTTC
>few|TRBJ1-1|NA|TRBV13
CASSLVGAQNTEAFF
TGTGCCAGCAGCTTAGTCGGAGCTCAGAACACTGAAGCTTTCTTT
>many|TRBJ2-1|NA|TRBV5-1
CASSLVEGVYHEQFF
TGCGCCAGCAGCTTGGTCGAGGGAGTCTATCATGAGCAGTTCTTC
>many|TRBJ2-1|TRBD2|TRBV5-1
CASSLAPSGGYNEQFF
TGCGCCAGCAGCTTGGCTCCTAGCGGGGGATACAATGAGCAGTTCTTC
>NA|TRBJ1-1|NA|TRBV12-2
CASLRRAEAFF
TGTGCAAGTCTCCGACGAGCTGAAGCTTTCTTT
>many|TRBJ1-1|NA|TRBV5-1
CASSLGLPMNTEAFF
TGCGCCAGCAGCTTGGGACTCCCCATGAACACTGAAGCTTTCTTT
>NA|TRBJ2-7|NA|TRBV20-1
CSASWRANYEQYF
TGCAGTGCTAGTTGGAGAGCTAACTACGAGCAGTACTTC
>many|TRBJ2-5|NA|TRBV20-1
CSARGRRILGPRETQYF
TGCAGTGCTAGAGGACGACGTATACTGGGACCTCGGGAGACCCAGTACTTC
>many|TRBJ1-1|NA|TRBV4-1
CASSPTPARDTEAFF
TGCGCCAGCAGCCCGACCCCGGCCAGGGACACTGAAGCTTTCTTT
>many|TRBJ2-2|TRBD2|TRBV20-1
CSAREGLAGALNTGELFF
TGCAGTGCTAGAGAAGGACTAGCGGGAGCCTTGAACACCGGGGAGCTGTTTTTT
>many|TRBJ2-1|TRBD2|TRBV6-2/TRBV6-3
CASSYSGLAGQFF
TGTGCCAGCAGTTACTCAGGACTAGCAGGGCAGTTCTTC
>many|TRBJ2-5|NA|TRBV5-1
CASSLLVGPQETQYF
TGCGCCAGCAGCTTACTAGTCGGACCGCAAGAGACCCAGTACTTC
>many|TRBJ2-5|TRBD1|TRBV4-1
CASSPGTGGLSQYF
TGCGCCAGCAGCCCCGGGACAGGGGGTTTGTCCCAGTACTTC
>NA|TRBJ1-2|NA|TRBV28
CASSPHLGTGYTF
TGTGCCAGCAGTCCCCACCTGGGGACTGGCTACACCTTC
>many|TRBJ2-5|NA|TRBV15
CATSRTTGRETQYF
TGTGCCACCAGCAGAACGACGGGTAGGGAGACCCAGTACTTC
>many|TRBJ2-1|NA|TRBV5-6
CASSLDIVDGPFSEQFF
TGTGCCAGCAGCTTGGATATTGTCGACGGGCCTTTCTCTGAGCAGTTCTTC
>many|TRBJ1-5|TRBD1|TRBV4-1
CASRATGGLDSNQPQHF
TGCGCCAGCAGGGCGACAGGGGGCCTAGATAGCAATCAGCCCCAGCATTTT
>many|TRBJ2-7|NA|TRBV5-1
CASSLGGSLTYEQYF
TGCGCCAGCAGCTTGGGTGGGAGCTTAACCTACGAGCAGTACTTC
>many|TRBJ2-3|NA|TRBV5-1
CASSLGELLADTQYF
TGCGCCAGCAGCTTGGGGGAGTTGCTTGCAGATACGCAGTATTTT
>few|TRBJ2-1|TRBD2|TRBV20-1
CSAPGLAGNEQFF
TGCAGTGCCCCGGGGCTAGCGGGTAATGAGCAGTTCTTC
>many|TRBJ2-6|NA|TRBV12-3/TRBV12-4
CATLPIGQRSGANVLTF
TGTGCCACCCTCCCGATAGGCCAACGCTCTGGGGCCAACGTCCTGACTTTC
>many|TRBJ2-6|NA|TRBV15
CATSRDFPAGANVLTF
TGTGCCACCAGCAGAGATTTCCCGGCTGGGGCCAACGTCCTGACTTTC
>few|TRBJ2-2|TRBD1|TRBV28
CASTSTGAYTGELFF
TGTGCCAGCACCTCGACAGGGGCTTACACCGGGGAGCTGTTTTTT